Listed below are T cell receptor beta chains from one sample, sequenced in a study of blood T cell repertoires in COVID-19. Produced via immunoSEQ multiplex PCR; TCRdb's table is partial and in-frame only. The sample has about 88,000 clones; roughly 84% are singletons. The sample taken for sequencing was peripheral blood. Every receptor here comes from a woman older than 75 with acute or convalescent COVID-19. Both conserved end residues are part of each CDR3. The order of the fields is J gene, clone size, CDR3 length, D gene, V gene, CDR3 DNA, CDR3 protein. D genes are given only for firm matches. The size of a clone is reported for some rows only, either as once, few or many, or as a class for expanded clones.

j_call: TRBJ1-5
clone_size: once
cdr3_length: 15
d_call: TRBD1
v_call: TRBV5-1
cdr3_nt: TGCGCCAGCAGCTACGGGACAGGCTGGAATCAGCCCCAGCATTTT
cdr3_aa: CASSYGTGWNQPQHF

j_call: TRBJ1-3
clone_size: .
cdr3_length: 15
d_call: .
v_call: TRBV27
cdr3_nt: TGTGCCAGCAGGAAACTCGGGACAACTGGAAACACCATATATTTT
cdr3_aa: CASRKLGTTGNTIYF

j_call: TRBJ2-6
clone_size: .
cdr3_length: 18
d_call: TRBD2
v_call: TRBV4-3
cdr3_nt: TGCGCCAGCAGCCCCATACTAGCGGGGGGATCTGGGGCCAACGTCCTGACTTTC
cdr3_aa: CASSPILAGGSGANVLTF

j_call: TRBJ1-3
clone_size: .
cdr3_length: 14
d_call: .
v_call: TRBV11-2
cdr3_nt: TGTGCCAGCAGTTCCAGGATCTCTGGAAACACCATATATTTT
cdr3_aa: CASSSRISGNTIYF

j_call: TRBJ2-5
clone_size: .
cdr3_length: 15
d_call: .
v_call: TRBV5-1
cdr3_nt: TGCGCCAGCAGCTTGGAGGGAGAACCGGCGGGGACCCAGTACTTC
cdr3_aa: CASSLEGEPAGTQYF

j_call: TRBJ1-1
clone_size: once
cdr3_length: 13
d_call: TRBD1
v_call: TRBV27
cdr3_nt: TGTGCCAGCAGTTCTGGACAGGGCACTGAAGCTTTCTTT
cdr3_aa: CASSSGQGTEAFF

j_call: TRBJ1-5
clone_size: few
cdr3_length: 14
d_call: TRBD1
v_call: TRBV19
cdr3_nt: TGTGCCAGTAGTCTCTACCCGGGACAGGGTCCCCAGCATTTT
cdr3_aa: CASSLYPGQGPQHF

j_call: TRBJ1-1
clone_size: .
cdr3_length: 14
d_call: TRBD1
v_call: TRBV7-2
cdr3_nt: TGTGCCAGCAGCTTAGCCGGACAGGGGACTGGGGCTTTCTTT
cdr3_aa: CASSLAGQGTGAFF

j_call: TRBJ1-2
clone_size: once
cdr3_length: 13
d_call: TRBD1
v_call: TRBV6-5
cdr3_nt: TGTGCCAGCAGACAGGGGACAGGGTATGGCTACACCTTC
cdr3_aa: CASRQGTGYGYTF

j_call: TRBJ1-4
clone_size: .
cdr3_length: 14
d_call: .
v_call: TRBV25-1
cdr3_nt: TGTGCCAGCAGTGATTGGGGGGTTAGTGAAAAACTGTTTTTT
cdr3_aa: CASSDWGVSEKLFF

j_call: TRBJ1-2
clone_size: .
cdr3_length: 14
d_call: .
v_call: TRBV20-1
cdr3_nt: TGCAGTGCTAGTCATGAGGGAGGGGGCTATGGCTACACCTTC
cdr3_aa: CSASHEGGGYGYTF

j_call: TRBJ1-6
clone_size: .
cdr3_length: 16
d_call: TRBD1
v_call: TRBV7-9
cdr3_nt: TGTGCCAGCAGCACGGGGGTGGGACAGGGGATTTCACCCCTCCACTTT
cdr3_aa: CASSTGVGQGISPLHF

j_call: TRBJ2-1
clone_size: .
cdr3_length: 14
d_call: .
v_call: TRBV15
cdr3_nt: TGTGCCACCAGCAGAGAAGGCGGGAACGATGAGCAGTTCTTC
cdr3_aa: CATSREGGNDEQFF

j_call: TRBJ2-3
clone_size: .
cdr3_length: 15
d_call: .
v_call: TRBV7-3
cdr3_nt: TGTGCCAGCAGCTTACTAGGGCAGGGATCAGATACGCAGTATTTT
cdr3_aa: CASSLLGQGSDTQYF

j_call: TRBJ1-4
clone_size: .
cdr3_length: 16
d_call: TRBD1
v_call: TRBV7-9
cdr3_nt: TGTGCCAGCAGCTTTGGACAGGCCGCAACTAATGAAAAACTGTTTTTT
cdr3_aa: CASSFGQAATNEKLFF

j_call: TRBJ2-1
clone_size: few
cdr3_length: 16
d_call: .
v_call: TRBV2
cdr3_nt: TGTGCCAGCATGGAGGACCCCAGGAGATCCTACAATGAGCAGTTCTTC
cdr3_aa: CASMEDPRRSYNEQFF

j_call: TRBJ2-1
clone_size: .
cdr3_length: 17
d_call: TRBD2
v_call: TRBV4-2
cdr3_nt: TGTGCCAGCAGCCAACCGACTGGCGGGGGCTCCTACAATGAGCAGTTCTTC
cdr3_aa: CASSQPTGGGSYNEQFF

j_call: TRBJ2-1
clone_size: .
cdr3_length: 15
d_call: TRBD2
v_call: TRBV30
cdr3_nt: TGTGCCTGGAGTCCCCCAAGCGGGGTCTACAATGAGCAGTTCTTC
cdr3_aa: CAWSPPSGVYNEQFF

j_call: TRBJ1-6
clone_size: once
cdr3_length: 16
d_call: .
v_call: TRBV4-2
cdr3_nt: TGTGCCAGCAGCCAAGTCCTTGGTTTCAGTGATTCACCCCTCCACTTT
cdr3_aa: CASSQVLGFSDSPLHF

j_call: TRBJ1-2
clone_size: .
cdr3_length: 11
d_call: TRBD1
v_call: TRBV20-1
cdr3_nt: TGCAGCCGGGACAGGGGGCTTGGCTACACCTTC
cdr3_aa: CSRDRGLGYTF

j_call: TRBJ2-7
clone_size: .
cdr3_length: 16
d_call: TRBD1
v_call: TRBV2
cdr3_nt: TGTGCCAGCAGTGACCTGCACTCGGCAGGGGGCTACGAGCAGTACTTC
cdr3_aa: CASSDLHSAGGYEQYF

j_call: TRBJ2-3
clone_size: .
cdr3_length: 13
d_call: .
v_call: TRBV19
cdr3_nt: TGTGCCAGTAGTATAGGAGGAGAGGGTACGCAGTATTTT
cdr3_aa: CASSIGGEGTQYF

j_call: TRBJ1-5
clone_size: .
cdr3_length: 15
d_call: TRBD1
v_call: TRBV18
cdr3_nt: TGTGCCAGCTCACCGATTACAGGGGGCGAACAGCCCCAGCATTTT
cdr3_aa: CASSPITGGEQPQHF

j_call: TRBJ1-1
clone_size: once
cdr3_length: 13
d_call: .
v_call: TRBV9
cdr3_nt: TGTGCCAGCAGCGTCGGACAGTACACTGAAGCTTTCTTT
cdr3_aa: CASSVGQYTEAFF

j_call: TRBJ1-2
clone_size: .
cdr3_length: 12
d_call: .
v_call: TRBV19
cdr3_nt: TGTGCCAGTAGCGGAGGGGTCTATGGCTACACCTTC
cdr3_aa: CASSGGVYGYTF

j_call: TRBJ1-2
clone_size: .
cdr3_length: 14
d_call: TRBD1
v_call: TRBV5-5
cdr3_nt: TGTGCCAGCACCCGACAGGGGGCAGACTATGGCTACACCTTC
cdr3_aa: CASTRQGADYGYTF

j_call: TRBJ2-7
clone_size: .
cdr3_length: 17
d_call: .
v_call: TRBV4-2
cdr3_nt: TGTGCCAGCAGCCAAGAAGAGTCGAGACTAGGGACCTACGAGCAGTACTTC
cdr3_aa: CASSQEESRLGTYEQYF

j_call: TRBJ2-5
clone_size: few
cdr3_length: 16
d_call: TRBD2
v_call: TRBV4-2
cdr3_nt: TGTGCCAGCAGCCAAGATGGTGGCGGGGGGAAAGAGACCCAGTACTTC
cdr3_aa: CASSQDGGGGKETQYF

j_call: TRBJ1-2
clone_size: .
cdr3_length: 12
d_call: .
v_call: TRBV29-1
cdr3_nt: TGCAGCGTCTCTATTACAGGGTATGGCTACACCTTC
cdr3_aa: CSVSITGYGYTF

j_call: TRBJ1-6
clone_size: .
cdr3_length: 15
d_call: .
v_call: TRBV5-4
cdr3_nt: TGTGCCACCCGATTGGGCCTCCCACATAATTCACCCCTCCACTTT
cdr3_aa: CATRLGLPHNSPLHF

j_call: TRBJ2-1
clone_size: .
cdr3_length: 16
d_call: .
v_call: TRBV24-1
cdr3_nt: TGTGCCACCAGTGATTCCCGGGGTAGCTCCTACAATGAGCAGTTCTTC
cdr3_aa: CATSDSRGSSYNEQFF

j_call: TRBJ1-1
clone_size: once
cdr3_length: 13
d_call: .
v_call: TRBV14
cdr3_nt: TGTGCCAGCAGGGAGTTCATGAACACTGAAGCTTTCTTT
cdr3_aa: CASREFMNTEAFF

j_call: TRBJ1-1
clone_size: .
cdr3_length: 11
d_call: .
v_call: TRBV2
cdr3_nt: TGTGCCAGCAGTGACTTTACTGAAGCTTTCTTT
cdr3_aa: CASSDFTEAFF

j_call: TRBJ1-2
clone_size: .
cdr3_length: 15
d_call: .
v_call: TRBV27
cdr3_nt: TGTGCCAGCAGTCCCCAACGAACAGGGTTTCACGGCTACACCTTC
cdr3_aa: CASSPQRTGFHGYTF

j_call: TRBJ2-5
clone_size: .
cdr3_length: 14
d_call: .
v_call: TRBV11-2
cdr3_nt: TGTGCCAGCAGCTCCATAGAATACCAAGAGACCCAGTACTTC
cdr3_aa: CASSSIEYQETQYF

j_call: TRBJ1-1
clone_size: .
cdr3_length: 13
d_call: .
v_call: TRBV6-1
cdr3_nt: TGTGCCAGCAGTGAAGTTAGGGGAACTGAAGCTTTCTTT
cdr3_aa: CASSEVRGTEAFF

j_call: TRBJ1-1
clone_size: once
cdr3_length: 13
d_call: .
v_call: TRBV2
cdr3_nt: TGTGCCAGCAGTCGGGAAAAGAACACTGAAGCTTTCTTT
cdr3_aa: CASSREKNTEAFF

j_call: TRBJ1-2
clone_size: many
cdr3_length: 14
d_call: TRBD1
v_call: TRBV5-4
cdr3_nt: TGTGCCAGCAGTCGGACAGGGGGCCTTGATGGCTACACCTTC
cdr3_aa: CASSRTGGLDGYTF

j_call: TRBJ1-6
clone_size: .
cdr3_length: 16
d_call: TRBD1
v_call: TRBV7-9
cdr3_nt: TGTGCCAGCGCCCCGAACCGGGACAGTAATAATTCACCCCTCCACTTT
cdr3_aa: CASAPNRDSNNSPLHF

j_call: TRBJ2-5
clone_size: .
cdr3_length: 14
d_call: .
v_call: TRBV18
cdr3_nt: TGTGCCAGCTCAGCTACAGGGAACCAAGAGACCCAGTACTTC
cdr3_aa: CASSATGNQETQYF

j_call: TRBJ2-7
clone_size: .
cdr3_length: 15
d_call: .
v_call: TRBV11-1
cdr3_nt: TGTGCCAGCAGCCAAAGCGGAGGCCGATCCTACGAGCAGTACTTC
cdr3_aa: CASSQSGGRSYEQYF

j_call: TRBJ1-2
clone_size: .
cdr3_length: 12
d_call: .
v_call: TRBV4-3
cdr3_nt: TGCGCCAGCAGCCAACCTGACTGGGGCTACACCTTC
cdr3_aa: CASSQPDWGYTF

j_call: TRBJ2-1
clone_size: .
cdr3_length: 12
d_call: .
v_call: TRBV12-3/TRBV12-4
cdr3_nt: TGTGCCAGCAGTTTGTTATCTTATGAGCAGTTCTTC
cdr3_aa: CASSLLSYEQFF

j_call: TRBJ2-5
clone_size: .
cdr3_length: 15
d_call: .
v_call: TRBV7-2
cdr3_nt: TGTGCCAGCAGCTTAGACTACGGGAACCAAGAGACCCAGTACTTC
cdr3_aa: CASSLDYGNQETQYF

j_call: TRBJ2-3
clone_size: .
cdr3_length: 13
d_call: .
v_call: TRBV2
cdr3_nt: TGTGCCAGCAGTGAACAGGGTGAAGATACGCAGTATTTT
cdr3_aa: CASSEQGEDTQYF

j_call: TRBJ2-1
clone_size: .
cdr3_length: 13
d_call: .
v_call: TRBV6-6
cdr3_nt: TGTGCCAGCAGTTCTACCCAACAGCCTGAGCAGTTCTTC
cdr3_aa: CASSSTQQPEQFF

j_call: TRBJ1-3
clone_size: once
cdr3_length: 19
d_call: .
v_call: TRBV11-2
cdr3_nt: TGTGCCAGCAGCCCTGTAGTTGGGAGCCGGGCCCACTCTGGAAACACCATATATTTT
cdr3_aa: CASSPVVGSRAHSGNTIYF

j_call: TRBJ2-7
clone_size: .
cdr3_length: 13
d_call: .
v_call: TRBV29-1
cdr3_nt: TGCAGCGTTGATAGGCAGGGAACAAGCGAGCAGTACTTC
cdr3_aa: CSVDRQGTSEQYF

j_call: TRBJ1-1
clone_size: once
cdr3_length: 16
d_call: TRBD1
v_call: TRBV18
cdr3_nt: TGTGCCAGCTCACCACCGACAGGGGGAATGAACACTGAAGCTTTCTTT
cdr3_aa: CASSPPTGGMNTEAFF

j_call: TRBJ1-2
clone_size: .
cdr3_length: 15
d_call: .
v_call: TRBV25-1
cdr3_nt: TGTGCCAGCAGTGATCCGCGGAGGGCTAACTATGGCTACACCTTC
cdr3_aa: CASSDPRRANYGYTF

j_call: TRBJ2-2
clone_size: .
cdr3_length: 17
d_call: TRBD2
v_call: TRBV18
cdr3_nt: TGTGCCAGCTCACCACAAGGGAGCGGGAGTGGTACCGGGGAGCTGTTTTTT
cdr3_aa: CASSPQGSGSGTGELFF